The 24 T cell receptor beta chains in this list originate from one sample, sequenced in a study of blood T cell repertoires in COVID-19. Using immunoSEQ multiplex PCR, the repertoire was profiled, and TCRdb retains in-frame clones only, with some absent. This table has around 25,000 clones, over 70% appearing once. The source material was peripheral blood. Source of these receptors: a human donor with active COVID-19. The donor label of this sample is uncertain.

This chain uses TRBV19 with TRBJ1-2; D not certain. Germline CDR1 LNHDA, CDR2 SQIVND (reference sequence). The CDR3 loop spans 15 amino acids. V lost 3 bases, J lost 3 bases, and 14 bases lay in between. CDR3 region: CASSIRQEADYGYTF. DNA for the CDR3: TGTGCCAGTAGTATCCGGCAGGAGGCGGACTATGGCTACACCTTC.

CDR3 protein: CASRTGPYEQYF. Here the CDR3 DNA reads TGCGCCAGCAGGACAGGGCCCTACGAGCAGTACTTC. The V and J genes are TRBV5-1 and TRBJ2-7; 7 bases match TRBD1. CDR1 is SGHRS, CDR2 YFSETQ, per germline. The CDR3 totals 12 residues. Unmatched junction bases numbered 1, after V lost 5 bases and J lost 2 bases.

V usage is TRBV19 and J usage is TRBJ2-1, with 9 positions matching TRBD1. This CDR3 comprises 14 residues. Germline V CDR1 and CDR2: LNHDA, SQIVND (reference sequence). Germline trimming cut 4 bases from V and 6 bases from J; bases unmatched to any gene: 4. CDR3 amino acids: CASSRDRVGNEQFF. Written as DNA, the CDR3 is TGTGCCAGTAGTAGGGACAGGGTAGGCAATGAGCAGTTCTTC.

In its sample, this clone was seen once. The V call is TRBV7-2, the J call TRBJ2-1; the D is unclear. Germline V gene lookup returns CDR1 SGHTA and CDR2 FQGNSA. This CDR3 comprises 14 residues. V was shortened by 4 bases and J by 0 bases, with 7 bases between the two germline ends. CDR3 sequence reads: CASSSGPSYNEQFF. The CDR3 region has the DNA TGTGCCAGCAGCTCCGGTCCCTCCTACAATGAGCAGTTCTTC.

The chain couples TRBV9 to TRBJ2-3; TRBD2 matches at 10 bases. Germline CDR1 is SGDLS and CDR2 is YYNGEE. V lost 7 bases, J lost 8 bases, and 10 bases stayed unmatched. The CDR3 runs to 14 residues. CDR3 in amino acids: CASSASGSLGTQYF. The CDR3 coding sequence is TGTGCCAGCTCGGCTAGCGGGAGCCTCGGTACGCAGTATTTT. Full variable domain (remainder filled in from reference TRBV9 and TRBJ2-3): DSGVTQTPKHLITATGQRVTLRCSPRSGDLSVYWYQQSLDQGLQFLIQYYNGEERAKGNILERFSAQQFPDLHSELNLSSLELGDSALYFCASSASGSLGTQYFGPGTRLTVL.

The J gene is TRBJ2-7, the V gene TRBV13; a weak D match, TRBD1 (5 bases). Trimming removed 5 bases at V and 7 bases at J, with 15 bases between. Per the germline V gene, CDR1 is PRHDT and CDR2 is FYEKMQ (reference sequence). This CDR3 has 13 residues. This chain's CDR3 is CASSPGQGWEQYF. The CDR3 nucleotides are TGTGCCAGCAGCCCCGGTCAGGGTTGGGAGCAGTACTTC.

In this sample, this clone turned up a few times. The rearrangement uses TRBV11-2 and TRBJ2-3; D is ambiguous. Trimming removed 2 bases from V and 6 bases from J, with 9 bases in between. Germline V lookup: CDR1 SGHAT, CDR2 FQNNGV. The CDR3 extends over 13 amino acids. The CDR3 region is CASSLTVADTQYF. CDR3 sequence (DNA): TGTGCCAGCAGCTTAACCGTCGCGGATACGCAGTATTTT. Variable domain in full (rest from reference TRBV11-2 and TRBJ2-3): EAGVAQSPRYKIIEKRQSVAFWCNPISGHATLYWYQQILGQGPKLLIQFQNNGVVDDSQLPKDRFSAERLKGVDSTLKIQPAKLEDSAVYLCASSLTVADTQYFGPGTRLTVL.

This chain links TRBV6-2 or TRBV6-3 with TRBJ2-3; D not certain. Germline CDR1 MNHEY, CDR2 SVGEGT. The CDR3 spans 13 residues. Trimming stripped 6 bases from V and 3 bases from J, with 10 bases between. The CDR3: CASSQLPTDTQYF. CDR3 coding DNA: TGTGCCAGCAGCCAACTTCCTACAGATACGCAGTATTTT.

This chain joins TRBV2 and TRBJ1-1; tentatively, D is TRBD1 (5 bases). The V end was cut by 6 bases, the J end by 3 bases, with 14 bases between. CDR3 size: 14 residues. Germline loops: CDR1 SNHLY, CDR2 FYNNEI. In DNA, the CDR3 is TGTGCCAGCAGGAGGAACGGGGGAGACACTGAAGCTTTCTTT. This gives the protein CASRRNGGDTEAFF.

The rearrangement uses TRBV14 and TRBJ2-5, with D perhaps TRBD2 (5 bases). The V end lost 4 bases, the J end lost 2 bases, and 14 bases lay between the germline ends. This CDR3 is built from 15 residues. CDR1 SGHDN and CDR2 FVKESK come from the germline V gene. The CDR3 nucleotides are TGTGCCAGCAGCCCTTTAACGGGGATACAAGAGACCCAGTACTTC. Encoded protein: CASSPLTGIQETQYF.

The chain uses TRBV5-1 and TRBJ1-4; the match to TRBD1 covers 7 bases. The V gene's germline CDR1 is SGHRS and CDR2 YFSETQ. This CDR3 has 14 residues. The V and J ends lost 6 bases and 3 bases, in that order; junction bases with no gene match: 5. The CDR3 is CASTPGQPNEKLFF. The CDR3 nucleotides read TGCGCCAGCACACCGGGACAGCCTAATGAAAAACTGTTTTTT.

The chain recombines TRBV27 with TRBJ1-4; D is perhaps TRBD1 (6 bases). Trimming pared 5 bases from V and 2 bases from J, leaving 18 bases between. CDR3 size: 17 residues. Per germline, CDR1 MNHEY and CDR2 SMNVEV (reference sequence). The CDR3 nucleotides read TGTGCCAGCAGTCTTCTGACAGGCCCCGTTACTAATGAAAAACTGTTTTTT. It is translated as CASSLLTGPVTNEKLFF.

The CDR3 nucleotides read TGTGCCACCCGTGGACAGGGTGACAATGAGCAGTTCTTC. Amino acids: CATRGQGDNEQFF. J is TRBJ2-1 and V is TRBV10-3; 8 bases align to TRBD1. In germline, CDR1 is ENHRY, CDR2 SYGVKD. Trimming removed 10 bases from V and 5 bases from J; junction bases left unmatched: 7. CDR3 length: 13 residues.

Only a few counts were recorded for this clone. Written as DNA, the CDR3 is TGTGCCAGCAGCTTAACGGGACTAAGAGATACGCAGTATTTT. Its translation: CASSLTGLRDTQYF. The rearrangement joins TRBV7-3 to TRBJ2-3, with 7 bases matching TRBD2. Germline values: CDR1 SGHTA, CDR2 FQGTGA. The CDR3 spans 14 residues. The ends lost 0 bases at V and 5 bases at J; junction bases unmatched: 2. The entire variable domain, with the rest obtained from reference TRBV7-3 and TRBJ2-3, is as follows: GAGVSQTPSNKVTEKGKYVELRCDPISGHTALYWYRQSLGQGPEFLIYFQGTGAADDSGLPNDRFFAVRPEGSVSTLKIQRTERGDSAVYLCASSLTGLRDTQYFGPGTRLTVL.

The chain employs TRBV6-5 and TRBJ1-2; the D gene is possibly TRBD1 (6 bases). Germline V CDR1 and CDR2: MNHEY, SVGAGI. This CDR3 is built from 14 residues. Between the trimmed V and J ends, which lost 6 bases and 7 bases, there was a span of 18 bases. This chain's CDR3 is CASRPNTGPGGYTF. The CDR3 coding sequence is TGTGCCAGCAGGCCAAATACAGGGCCAGGTGGCTACACCTTC.

This clone has a single count. The chain joins TRBV24-1 to TRBJ2-1; 7 nucleotides align to TRBD2. Per the germline V gene, CDR1 is KGHDR and CDR2 is SFDVKD. The CDR3 covers 16 residues. With V trimmed by 4 bases and J by 0 bases, 5 bases remained unmatched. The CDR3 sequence is CATSDGRGNSYNEQFF. CDR3 coding DNA: TGTGCCACCAGTGACGGGCGGGGGAACTCCTACAATGAGCAGTTCTTC.

CDR3 sequence (DNA): TGTGCCAGCAGTCGGCGGGGGGGCTCGGACATTCAGTACTTC. Amino acids: CASSRRGGSDIQYF. The J gene is TRBJ2-4, the V gene TRBV6-6; 9 bases line up with TRBD2. The germline V gene has CDR1 MNHNY and CDR2 SVGAGI (reference sequence). The CDR3 covers 14 residues. V dropped 5 bases and J dropped 8; count of bases not matched to a gene: 7.

This chain uses TRBV5-6 with TRBJ1-1; D call uncertain. CDR3 length: 16 amino acids. V lost 0 bases and J lost 0, with 12 bases in between. Germline loops: CDR1 SGHDT, CDR2 YYEEEE. The CDR3 DNA follows: TGTGCCAGCAGCTTGGTCGGTCGGGAAATGAACACTGAAGCTTTCTTT. Translating gives CASSLVGREMNTEAFF.

In this sample, this clone turned up once. The chain combines TRBV28 with TRBJ2-7; D gene ambiguous. The CDR3 totals 12 residues. Germline V gives CDR1 MDHEN, CDR2 SYDVKM. V lost 4 bases and J lost 0, with 4 bases in between. Here the CDR3 DNA reads TGTGCCAGCAGTTCTAGCTCCTACGAGCAGTACTTC. Translation: CASSSSSYEQYF.

J is TRBJ1-5 and V is TRBV5-1, with 9 bases aligning to TRBD1. This CDR3 spans 15 amino acids. The germline gives CDR1 SGHRS, CDR2 YFSETQ. V was pared by 5 bases and J by 6 bases, with 9 bases of the junction left unmatched. Written as DNA, the CDR3 is TGCGCCAGCAGATGGGACAGGGATGCGAGTCAGCCCCAGCATTTT. Residues: CASRWDRDASQPQHF.

The J gene is TRBJ2-4, the V gene TRBV6-1; TRBD1 might be the D (6 bases). V was trimmed by 3 bases and J by 2 bases, leaving 8 bases between them. The CDR3 sequence is 14 residues long. The germline CDR1 and CDR2 sequences are MNHNS and SASEGT. The CDR3: CASSDRGTKNIQYF. CDR3 coding DNA: TGTGCCAGCAGTGACAGGGGAACCAAAAACATTCAGTACTTC.

This chain joins TRBV13 and TRBJ2-7; D is ambiguous. The length of the CDR3 is 13 residues. Germline V lookup: CDR1 PRHDT, CDR2 FYEKMQ (reference sequence). Trimming cost V 1 base and J 7 bases, with 11 bases left between them. DNA for the CDR3: TGTGCCAGCAGCTTAGCACTATGGGTGGAGCAGTACTTC. Encoded protein: CASSLALWVEQYF.

J is TRBJ1-2 and V is TRBV30; D not certain. The V gene's germline CDR1 is GTSNPN and CDR2 SVGIG (reference sequence). V lost 4 bases, J lost 8 bases, and 14 bases lay in between. The CDR3 loop spans 12 amino acids. CDR3 residues: CAWTPGPRGYTF. DNA of the CDR3: TGTGCCTGGACTCCCGGTCCCAGGGGCTACACCTTC.

This clone was picked up one time. This chain connects TRBV7-3 to TRBJ2-1; 12 nucleotides align to TRBD2. This CDR3 has 15 residues. Looked up from germline, CDR1 is SGHTA and CDR2 is FQGTGA. The ends lost 2 bases at V and 8 bases at J; junction bases unmatched: 4. The CDR3 loop reads CASSLASGRADEQFF. The CDR3 DNA reads as TGTGCCAGCAGCTTAGCTAGCGGGAGGGCCGATGAGCAGTTCTTC.